This T cell receptor beta chain was observed in a study of blood T cell repertoires in COVID-19. In the study overall: Specimens from acute and convalescent COVID-19 originated in the United States, Italy and Spain. Sample material is recorded as cDNA or gDNA derived from T cells, B-cell-depleted T cells, or PBMCs.

The V gene's germline CDR1 is ENHRY and CDR2 SYGVKD. This CDR3 comprises 17 residues. V was pared by 6 bases and J by 5 bases, with 15 bases of the junction left unmatched. This clone appeared a single time. Residents of about two dozen US areas, aged about 18 to 89 years, made up the participants. For recovered donors of Cohort 3, there were two negative PCRs, clearance, or symptom resolution. Produced via immunoSEQ multiplex PCR; TCRdb's table is partial and in-frame only. This sample yields some 250,000 clones, of which over 75% are seen a single time; over 1.5% belongs to the top ten. The material sequenced was PBMCs or T cells enriched from blood (not recorded which). V usage is TRBV10-3 and J usage is TRBJ2-2; TRBD1 agrees at 7 bases. The origin of this receptor is a woman between 50 and 59 years old who had recovered from COVID-19. The CDR3 spells CAISSLTGTEGTGELFF. CDR3 in DNA: TGTGCCATCAGCTCCTTGACCGGGACAGAAGGTACCGGGGAGCTGTTTTTT.